A single sample is the source of the 27 T cell receptor beta chains below, sequenced in a study of identical twins (dated by TCRdb to the mid-2010s). Library method: 5' RACE. Data came from an Illumina HiSeq 2000. Using fastp at Q25 and MiXCR, TCRdb reprocessed the public reads and kept productive beta chains. Every distinct CDR3 protein forms one entry, paired with its most common genes and DNA. In all, the sample holds around 250,000 distinct CDR3 sequences, and about 7% of those were seen once. 3% to 4% of the sample is in the top ten clones. This same sample was also taken into another study, of yellow fever vaccine responses in identical twins.

Specimen: memory (CD45RO+) T cells sorted from blood. The cell subset or site tag for this specimen amounts to: CD45RO+ enriched T cells. Receptors were obtained from a young woman in good health.

This clonotype came up a few times. The CDR3 nucleotides are TGCAGTGCTAGAGTCGGGGGTAGCTTACGGGAATACGAGCAGTACTTC. Translating gives CSARVGGSLREYEQYF. The chain recombines TRBV20-1 with TRBJ2-7, with D perhaps matching TRBD2 (6 bases). Between the trimmed V and J ends, which lost 1 base and 4 bases, there was a span of 20 bases. Germline CDR1 reads DFQATT; CDR2 reads SNEGSKA (reference sequence). The CDR3 runs 16 residues.

The V and J genes are TRBV5-6 and TRBJ1-1; 7 nucleotides align to TRBD1. V shed 6 bases, J shed 4 bases, and the junction held 3 bases outside the gene matches. Per germline, CDR1 SGHDT and CDR2 YYEEEE. CDR3 length equals 12 residues. CDR3 region: CASNRGSTEAFF. The CDR3 nucleotides read TGTGCCAGCAACAGGGGAAGCACTGAAGCTTTCTTT.

The table lists this clonotype with a few counts. The V call is TRBV4-1, the J call TRBJ2-7; TRBD1 is a possible D gene (8 bases). V was trimmed by 4 bases and J by 2 bases, leaving 15 bases between them. Germline V gene data show CDR1 as MGHRA and CDR2 as YSYEKL. The CDR3 loop spans 15 amino acids. The CDR3 bases are TGCGCCAGCAGCCGGGGGGGACAGGCGACCTACGAGCAGTACTTC. Translation gives CASSRGGQATYEQYF.

V and J are TRBV10-2 and TRBJ2-1; possibly TRBD1 for D (6 bases). The CDR3 extends over 11 amino acids. Germline V gene sequence: CDR1 WSHSY, CDR2 SAAADI. Deletions cut 9 bases from V and 16 bases from J, with 19 bases between. DNA of the CDR3: TGCGCCAGTGGGACACCCGGGCGGGTTTTCTTC. Translated: CASGTPGRVFF.

This clonotype was recorded a few times. One end of the junction is discordant with germline, which a read error may explain. The chain links TRBV28 to TRBJ2-1; D gene uncertain. Germline V gene sequence: CDR1 MDHEN, CDR2 SYDVKM. The CDR3 sequence is 12 residues long. In DNA, the CDR3 is TGTGCCAGCAGTTCCCAACGTTCTGGGGTCGGCTTC. Translation gives CASSSQRSGVGF.

This clonotype has just a few counts. V usage is TRBV2 and J usage is TRBJ2-1; 9 bases align to TRBD1. V trimming: 8 bases; J trimming: 4 bases; junction bases outside the gene matches: 6. The CDR3 loop spans 14 amino acids. Germline CDR1 and CDR2: SNHLY and FYNNEI. The CDR3 is CASAGTGIYNEQFF. The DNA for the CDR3 is TGTGCCAGCGCCGGGACAGGGATATACAATGAGCAGTTCTTC.

The gene calls are TRBV5-1 and TRBJ2-5; tentatively, D is TRBD1 (6 bases). CDR3 size: 14 residues. Germline V lookup: CDR1 SGHRS, CDR2 YFSETQ. V was cut by 0 bases and J by 4 bases, with 10 bases left in between. This chain's CDR3 is CASSLAAGAETQYF. The CDR3 nucleotides read TGCGCCAGCAGCTTGGCCGCAGGGGCAGAGACCCAGTACTTC.

This clonotype was seen only a few times. This chain uses TRBV29-1 with TRBJ1-2; 8 bases are a match to TRBD1. Germline CDR1 reads SQVTM; CDR2 reads ANQGSEA. Trimming took 3 bases from V and 8 from J; bases not matched to a gene: 8. This CDR3 region has 13 residues. In nucleotides, the CDR3 is TGCAGCGTTGACTTTGACAGGGGTCAGGGCTACACCTTC. Encoded protein: CSVDFDRGQGYTF.

This clonotype was counted between two and nine times. The V call is TRBV3-1, the J call TRBJ2-7; TRBD1 or TRBD2 may be the D gene (6 bases each). The CDR3 spans 12 residues. The V and J ends lost 5 bases and 13 bases respectively, with 18 bases between them. CDR1 and CDR2 (germline): LGHDT, YNNKEL (reference sequence). The CDR3 sequence: CASSGSAGHSYF. For the CDR3, the DNA is TGTGCCAGCAGCGGCTCCGCGGGACACTCCTACTTC.

This clonotype was seen a handful of times. The genes are TRBV6-2 or TRBV6-3 and TRBJ1-5, with a possible D match to TRBD1 (5 bases). CDR1 and CDR2 (germline): MNHEY, SVGEGT. V was clipped by 6 bases and J by 7 bases, with 19 bases between them. This CDR3 has 15 amino acids. The CDR3 DNA is TGTGCCAGCAGACCTCAGGGTTCGGCCCGCCAGCCCCAGCATTTT. The encoded protein is CASRPQGSARQPQHF.

Written as DNA, the CDR3 is TGCAGTGCTACGAACCCTAGCGGGGGGCCCACAGATACGCAGTATTTT. Amino acid sequence: CSATNPSGGPTDTQYF. This sequence joins TRBV20-1 and TRBJ2-3; 11 nucleotides align to TRBD2. CDR1 DFQATT and CDR2 SNEGSKA come from the germline V gene (reference sequence). The CDR3 loop spans 16 amino acids. Trimming cost V 4 bases and J 2 bases; bases outside gene matches: 8.

The chain links TRBV20-1 to TRBJ2-3; TRBD2 agrees at 8 bases. Germline CDR1 reads DFQATT; CDR2 reads SNEGSKA (reference sequence). V lost 6 bases, J lost 6 bases, and 5 bases stayed unmatched. The CDR3 runs to 12 residues. The CDR3 sequence: CSARGVTDTQYF. Here the CDR3 DNA reads TGCAGTGCGCGGGGGGTCACGGATACGCAGTATTTT.

There are a few counts of this clonotype. The chain has TRBV5-1 and TRBJ2-5, with TRBD1 as a possible D gene (5 bases). Germline V lookup: CDR1 SGHRS, CDR2 YFSETQ. The CDR3 length is 15 residues. V lost 0 bases and J 5 bases, leaving 14 bases between the germline ends. DNA of the CDR3: TGCGCCAGCAGCTTGGGCAGGGCTATGGGGGAGACCCAGTACTTC. Protein sequence: CASSLGRAMGETQYF. Based on the CDR3 plus reference TRBV5-1 and TRBJ2-5, the full variable domain is KAGVTQTPRYLIKTRGQQVTLSCSPISGHRSVSWYQQTPGQGLQFLFEYFSETQRNKGNFPGRFSGRQFSNSRSEMNVSTLELGDSALYLCASSLGRAMGETQYFGPGTRLLVL.

This clonotype came up a few times. The V gene is TRBV3-1, the J gene TRBJ1-4; D is perhaps TRBD1 (5 bases). V was pared by 0 bases and J by 7 bases, with 15 bases between. This CDR3 has 16 amino acids. Germline values: CDR1 LGHDT, CDR2 YNNKEL (reference sequence). CDR3: CASSQDRGPTGEKLFF. The CDR3 DNA reads as TGTGCCAGCAGCCAAGATCGGGGACCCACAGGTGAAAAACTGTTTTTT.

This clonotype was detected ten times or more. V and J are TRBV20-1 and TRBJ1-1, with TRBD1 identical over 7 bases. The CDR3 is 16 amino acids. V lost 6 bases to trimming and J lost 4 bases; unmatched junction nucleotides: 17. Germline V CDR1 and CDR2: DFQATT, SNEGSKA (reference sequence). CDR3 amino acids: CSARTGTAMVGTEAFF. CDR3 sequence (DNA): TGCAGTGCCCGGACCGGGACAGCTATGGTAGGCACTGAAGCTTTCTTT.

V usage is TRBV18 and J usage is TRBJ2-5; 13 bases agree with TRBD2. The junction had 2 bases not matched to a gene; V was cut back by 6 bases and J by 10 bases. The CDR3 is made up of 12 amino acids. Germline CDR1 and CDR2: KGHSH and LQKENI. Written as DNA, the CDR3 is TGTGCCAGCTCGGGACTAGCGGGGAACCAGTACTTC. Its translation is CASSGLAGNQYF. Full variable domain (rest looked up from reference TRBV18 and TRBJ2-5): NAGVMQNPRHLVRRRGQEARLRCSPMKGHSHVYWYRQLPEEGLKFMVYLQKENIIDESGMPKERFSAEFPKEGPSILRIQQVVRGDSAAYFCASSGLAGNQYFGPGTRLLVL.

The chain employs TRBV10-3 and TRBJ2-7; 10 positions agree with TRBD2. The CDR3 extends over 13 amino acids. V trimming: 10 bases; J trimming: 2 bases; junction bases outside the gene matches: 5. CDR1 is ENHRY, CDR2 SYGVKD, per germline. The CDR3: CATGTSAAYEQYF. Here the CDR3 DNA reads TGTGCCACCGGGACTAGCGCCGCCTACGAGCAGTACTTC.

This clonotype was recorded at least ten times. The chain has TRBV7-9 and TRBJ2-5; 14 bases line up with TRBD2. The CDR3 is made up of 15 amino acids. The trim removed 4 bases at V and 6 bases at J, leaving 4 bases unmatched. Germline V gives CDR1 SEHNR, CDR2 FQNEAQ (reference sequence). The CDR3 region has the DNA TGTGCCAGCAGCTCGGGACTAGCGGGGGCAAAGACCCAGTACTTC. Protein: CASSSGLAGAKTQYF.

This clonotype was found a few times. The rearrangement joins TRBV7-3 to TRBJ1-1; TRBD1 matches 9 bases. Trimming at V came to 5 bases and at J to 5 bases, leaving 9 bases not matched to a gene. This CDR3 contains 15 residues. Germline V gives CDR1 SGHTA, CDR2 FQGTGA. The CDR3 DNA follows: TGTGCCAGCAGCCCAACAGGGGGCACGGAGACTGAAGCTTTCTTT. Protein product: CASSPTGGTETEAFF.

This clonotype was seen at least ten times. The chain couples TRBV6-2 or TRBV6-3 to TRBJ2-1, with 11 bases that match TRBD2. Germline assignment: CDR1 MNHEY and CDR2 SVGEGT. Unmatched junction bases numbered 8, after V lost 8 bases and J lost 8 bases. CDR3 length equals 14 residues. CDR3: CASRLAGSSHEQFF. The CDR3 coding sequence is TGTGCCAGCCGACTAGCGGGAAGTTCTCATGAGCAGTTCTTC.

The chain couples TRBV5-1 to TRBJ2-3, with 9 bases identical to TRBD2. Germline V gives CDR1 SGHRS, CDR2 YFSETQ. This CDR3 is built from 17 residues. J was trimmed by 1 base and V by 4 bases; bases with no gene match: 10. The chain's CDR3 is CASSDPTERGGTDTQYF. The CDR3 DNA follows: TGCGCCAGCAGCGACCCCACGGAGCGGGGGGGCACAGATACGCAGTATTTT.

This clonotype was counted at least ten times. In nucleotides, the CDR3 is TGTGCCAGCAGTTTGTGGGGTGAGACCCAGTACTTC. It yields the protein CASSLWGETQYF. The rearrangement links TRBV12-3 or TRBV12-4 to TRBJ2-5; D call uncertain. CDR3 size: 12 residues. The germline V and J ends were trimmed by 3 bases and 5 bases, with 7 bases remaining between them.

This clonotype has just a few counts. The chain carries TRBV3-1 and TRBJ2-5; D ambiguous. The CDR3 is made up of 10 amino acids. Trimming cost V 2 bases and J 8 bases, with 3 bases left between them. CDR1 and CDR2 (germline): LGHDT, YNNKEL (reference sequence). This CDR3 is CASSQYTQYF. CDR3 bases: TGTGCCAGCAGCCAATACACCCAGTACTTC.

V is TRBV7-3 and J is TRBJ2-2; TRBD1 aligns across 9 bases. The germline CDR1 and CDR2 sequences are SGHTA and FQGTGA. V gave up 5 bases and J gave up 1 base; unmatched junction bases: 5. The CDR3 extends over 16 amino acids. The CDR3 DNA is TGTGCCAGCAGCCCCACGGGACAGGGGAACACCGGGGAGCTGTTTTTT. Translated: CASSPTGQGNTGELFF.

The chain uses TRBV9 and TRBJ2-7, with D perhaps being TRBD1 or TRBD2 (7 bases each). The CDR3 is made up of 16 amino acids. Trimming stripped 0 bases from V and 4 bases from J, with 17 bases between. The germline CDR1 and CDR2 sequences are SGDLS and YYNGEE. The CDR3 DNA is TGTGCCAGCAGCGTAGGAGGAGCGGGACAGAATTACGAGCAGTACGTC. It is translated as CASSVGGAGQNYEQYV.

The chain carries TRBV5-1 and TRBJ2-3, with TRBD2 matching 8 bases. This CDR3 is built from 16 residues. J gave up 2 bases and V 4 bases, and 9 bases lay outside the gene matches. Looked up from germline, CDR1 is SGHRS and CDR2 is YFSETQ. The CDR3 coding sequence is TGCGCCAGCAGCCAAGGACTAGCACATAACACAGATACGCAGTATTTT. Encoded protein: CASSQGLAHNTDTQYF.

The chain uses TRBV21-1 and TRBJ2-7; TRBD2, as called in the table, went unchecked against the DNA. TRBV21-1 has pseudogene status. The CDR3 has 15 amino acids. CDR3 bases: TGTGCCAGCAGGGTTCTCCTAGCGGGGGGGTACGAGCAGTACGTC. This gives the protein CASRVLLAGGYEQYV.